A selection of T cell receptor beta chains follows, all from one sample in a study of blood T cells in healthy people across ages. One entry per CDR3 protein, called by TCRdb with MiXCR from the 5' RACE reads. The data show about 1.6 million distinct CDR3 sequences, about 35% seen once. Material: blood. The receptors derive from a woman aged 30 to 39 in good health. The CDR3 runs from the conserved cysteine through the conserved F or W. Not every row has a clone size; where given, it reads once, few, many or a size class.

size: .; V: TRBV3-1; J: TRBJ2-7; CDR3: CASSRWTGEQYF
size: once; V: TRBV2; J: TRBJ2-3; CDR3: CASNFRPPDTQYF
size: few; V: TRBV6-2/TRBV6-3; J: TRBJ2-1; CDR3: CASSYISGGYNEQFF
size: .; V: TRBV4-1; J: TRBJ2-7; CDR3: CASSQEPGGLYEQYF
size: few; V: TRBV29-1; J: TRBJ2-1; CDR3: CSVEQFWDGVYEQFF
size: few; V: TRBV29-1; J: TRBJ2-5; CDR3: CSVEWTGWVYF
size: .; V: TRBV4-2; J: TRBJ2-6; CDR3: CASSRDSTGDSGANVLTF
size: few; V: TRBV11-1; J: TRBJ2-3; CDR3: CASSSPHGGPSDTQYF
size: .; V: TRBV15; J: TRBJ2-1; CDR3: CATSRDRDYQAGTDNEQFF
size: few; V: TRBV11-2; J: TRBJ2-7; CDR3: CASSPGPWVESYEQYF